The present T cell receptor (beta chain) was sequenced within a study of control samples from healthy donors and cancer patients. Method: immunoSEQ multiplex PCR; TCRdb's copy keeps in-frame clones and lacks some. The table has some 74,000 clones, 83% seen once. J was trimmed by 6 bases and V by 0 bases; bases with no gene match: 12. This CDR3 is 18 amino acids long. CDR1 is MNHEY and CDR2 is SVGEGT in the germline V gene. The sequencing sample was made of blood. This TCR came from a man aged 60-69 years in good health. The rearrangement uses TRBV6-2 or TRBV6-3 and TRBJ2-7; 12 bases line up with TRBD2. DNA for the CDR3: TGTGCCAGCAGTTACTCGAGATGGACTAGCGGGGTCGGGGGCGAGCAGTACTTC. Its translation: CASSYSRWTSGVGGEQYF.